Sequencing of this T cell receptor beta chain was carried out in a study of T cells after yellow fever vaccination. This clonotype was seen many times. Its antigen is not identified. Study observations and caveats: Repertoires sorted by FACS could include abundant clonotypes that are contaminants from the bulk population.

TCRdb re-called the 5' RACE reads through MiXCR, storing one row per CDR3 protein. The sample shows over 100,000 distinct CDR3 sequences, 7% to 8.5% of them seen only once. The V and J ends lost 4 bases and 3 bases respectively, with 15 bases between them. The CDR3 is 15 amino acids. Germline V gene lookup returns CDR1 SGHVS and CDR2 FQNEAQ. This receptor was identified in a man aged 25 to 40 who received the YFV17D yellow fever vaccine. Sequences were derived from CD8+ T cells sorted from PBMCs, sampled 45 days after the yellow fever booster vaccination. This chain uses TRBV7-8 with TRBJ1-2; D remains unclear. The chain's CDR3 is CASSSRTGLDYGYTF. The CDR3, as DNA: TGTGCCAGCAGCTCACGGACGGGGTTGGACTATGGCTACACCTTC.